The rows below give T cell receptor beta chains drawn from one sample of a study of technical replicates of blood from a handful of donors. TCRdb's table, derived via immunoSEQ multiplex PCR, lists solely in-frame clones and lacks some. The sample contains over 65,000 clones, approximately 96% of which appear only once. Sequenced sample: T cells isolated from PBMCs. These receptors all stem from a human donor in good health. Each CDR3 is given with its conserved first and last residue. D genes are given only for firm matches. Clone size, where shown, is once, few, many, or a class for clones that have expanded.

TRBJ2-2 NA TRBD2 TRBV7-3 TGTGCCAGCAGCTTAACGCTTAGCGGGGGGACCGGGGAGCTGTTTTTT CASSLTLSGGTGELFF
TRBJ1-5 NA NA TRBV28 TGTGCCAGCAGTTTAACAGGGACGTTTTTTGGCAATCAGCCCCAGCATTTT CASSLTGTFFGNQPQHF
TRBJ2-3 NA NA TRBV7-6 TGTGCCAGCAGCTTATCCGGAGATACGCAGTATTTT CASSLSGDTQYF
TRBJ1-5 NA NA TRBV9 TGTGCCAGCAGCGTAGGAATCGGGGACTTCCAGCCCCAGCATTTT CASSVGIGDFQPQHF
TRBJ1-1 once NA TRBV19 TGTGCCAGTAGTATAGAGAGGCAGGGGTTCGGGAACACTGAAGCTTTCTTT CASSIERQGFGNTEAFF
TRBJ2-2 NA TRBD2 TRBV7-9 TGTGCCAGCAGCCCCAGGACTAGCGGATTCAACACCGGGGAGCTGTTTTTT CASSPRTSGFNTGELFF
TRBJ1-4 NA TRBD1 TRBV27 TGTGCCAGCAGTTTCTCCGGGACAGGAACTAATGAAAAACTGTTTTTT CASSFSGTGTNEKLFF
TRBJ2-7 NA NA TRBV5-1 TGCGCCAGCAGCCCTGGACAGAACTACGAGCAGTACTTC CASSPGQNYEQYF
TRBJ2-7 NA TRBD1 TRBV29-1 TGCAGCGTTAAGAGACAGGGAACCTACGAGCAGTACTTC CSVKRQGTYEQYF
TRBJ2-2 NA NA TRBV30 TGTGCCTGGACACGGGACAACACGAACACCGGGGAGCTGTTTTTT CAWTRDNTNTGELFF
TRBJ2-7 NA NA TRBV7-9 TGTGCCAGCAGCTTCTCGGCAGGGGGGTACGAGCAGTACTTC CASSFSAGGYEQYF
TRBJ2-2 NA NA TRBV29-1 TGCAGCGTCGCCCGGGGAAGGACCGGGGAGCTGTTTTTT CSVARGRTGELFF
TRBJ2-7 NA TRBD1 TRBV7-2 TGTGCCAGCAGCTTCTTAGGGACAGCTTACGAGCAGTACTTC CASSFLGTAYEQYF
TRBJ1-2 once NA TRBV5-4 TGTGCCAGCAGCTTTCAGGGGCACTATGGCTACACCTTC CASSFQGHYGYTF
TRBJ2-6 NA NA TRBV7-3 TGTGCCAGCAGCCCCCGATTTGAGGGGGCTGGGGCCAACGTCCTGACTTTC CASSPRFEGAGANVLTF
TRBJ2-7 NA NA TRBV29-1 TGCAGCGTTTCCGGGGTGGGCTACGAGCAGTACTTC CSVSGVGYEQYF
TRBJ2-1 NA TRBD2 TRBV28 TGTGCCAGTCGGTCGGCGGGAGGAACGTACAATGAGCAGTTCTTC CASRSAGGTYNEQFF
TRBJ2-3 NA NA TRBV14 TGTGCCAGCAGCCCTAGCCTAATCACAGATACGCAGTATTTT CASSPSLITDTQYF